The 23 T cell receptor beta chains reported below all come from one sample, sequenced in a study of PD-1 blockade in classical Hodgkin lymphoma (dated by TCRdb to about 2020). The method was the immunoSEQ multiplex PCR assay. Entries here come from immuneACCESS through TCRdb and include only in-frame sequences with V and J called. Some clones fail to appear in such tables; in the studies checked, an unresolved V gene covers under half of the shortfall, and the cause of the remainder is unknown. The sample has about 21,000 clones on record, approximately 85% of them singletons. 10% to 15% of the sample rests with the top ten. The time point label on this specimen signifies: cycle 4 day 1 (C4D1), after five to seven weeks of nivolumab. All trial patients had relapsed after autologous stem cell transplantation, with cohorts A, B and C differing in prior brentuximab vedotin exposure. Source: peripheral blood mononuclear cells (PBMCs), taken before the fourth cycle of nivolumab. The source of these receptors is a human donor with classical Hodgkin lymphoma.

This CDR3 is CASSYSGKGQDYGYTF. DNA for the CDR3: TGTGCCAGCAGTTACTCAGGGAAGGGGCAGGACTATGGCTACACCTTC. The genes are TRBV6-5 and TRBJ1-2; TRBD1 might be the D (5 bases). The CDR3 loop spans 16 amino acids. The germline V gene has CDR1 MNHEY and CDR2 SVGAGI. Trimming stripped 0 bases from V and 3 bases from J, with 14 bases between.

The chain joins TRBV11-2 to TRBJ1-2; perhaps TRBD1 as D (6 bases). Germline V CDR1 and CDR2: SGHAT, FQNNGV. The CDR3 loop spans 15 amino acids. Trimming removed 5 bases from V and 8 bases from J, with 21 bases in between. CDR3 residues: CASSPLQGPTGGYTF. CDR3 coding DNA: TGTGCCAGCAGCCCACTACAGGGCCCCACCGGGGGCTACACCTTC.

This clone was seen only once. V and J are TRBV28 and TRBJ2-2, with a tentative D call TRBD2 (6 bases). Between the trimmed V and J ends, which lost 3 bases and 0 bases, there was a span of 8 bases. CDR1 MDHEN and CDR2 SYDVKM come from the germline V gene. The CDR3 has 15 residues. CDR3 amino acids: CASSFAGSNTGELFF. CDR3 sequence (DNA): TGTGCCAGCAGTTTCGCGGGGTCGAACACCGGGGAGCTGTTTTTT.

By sample share, this clone is medium-sized. The chain recombines TRBV9 with TRBJ2-1; the match to TRBD2 covers 7 bases. The length of the CDR3 is 15 residues. Germline V gene data show CDR1 as SGDLS and CDR2 as YYNGEE. V shed 0 bases, J shed 4 bases, and the junction held 4 bases outside the gene matches. The CDR3 spells CASSVGGGEYNEQFF. For the CDR3, the DNA is TGTGCCAGCAGCGTAGGCGGGGGAGAGTACAATGAGCAGTTCTTC.

This chain uses TRBV19 with TRBJ1-3; tentatively, D is TRBD1 (5 bases). Deletions cut 6 bases from V and 8 bases from J, with 14 bases between. Per germline, CDR1 LNHDA and CDR2 SQIVND (reference sequence). There are 13 residues in the CDR3. CDR3 sequence (DNA): TGTGCCAGTAGGCCGGGGCAACGGGACACCATATATTTT. As protein: CASRPGQRDTIYF.

This chain joins TRBV29-1 and TRBJ1-2; D gene ambiguous. The CDR3 runs 12 residues. In germline, CDR1 is SQVTM, CDR2 ANQGSEA. V gave up 6 bases and J gave up 4 bases, with 12 bases separating them. The CDR3 loop is CSVRDGGYGYTF. The CDR3 DNA is TGCAGCGTCCGCGACGGAGGCTATGGCTACACCTTC. Full variable domain (remainder filled in from reference TRBV29-1 and TRBJ1-2): SAVISQKPSRDICQRGTSLTIQCQVDSQVTMMFWYRQQPGQSLTLIATANQGSEATYESGFVIDKFPISRPNLTFSTLTVSNMSPEDSSIYLCSVRDGGYGYTFGSGTRLTVV.

The chain has TRBV27 and TRBJ2-4; perhaps TRBD1 as D (6 bases). The CDR3 contains 18 residues. The germline gives CDR1 MNHEY, CDR2 SMNVEV (reference sequence). Trimming shortened V by 5 bases and J by 0 bases, and 20 bases separated the two germline ends. The CDR3 coding sequence is TGTGCCAGCAGTCCAGGACAGTTTATGTCTCTAGCCAAAAACATTCAGTACTTC. This sequence encodes CASSPGQFMSLAKNIQYF.

The V gene is TRBV19, the J gene TRBJ2-1; D not certain. V was cut by 3 bases and J by 2 bases, with 8 bases left in between. The CDR3 covers 14 residues. Germline V CDR1 and CDR2: LNHDA, SQIVND (reference sequence). The CDR3 DNA follows: TGTGCCAGTAGTATGGGCAACCCCTACAATGAGCAGTTCTTC. This sequence encodes CASSMGNPYNEQFF.

This rearrangement joins TRBV5-4 to TRBJ1-2, with unresolved D. Per the germline V gene, CDR1 is SGHNT and CDR2 is YYREEE (reference sequence). V was trimmed by 5 bases and J by 6 bases, leaving 14 bases between them. This CDR3 has 13 residues. The CDR3 nucleotides are TGTGCCAGCAGAAATCCACTCGGGCATGGCTACACCTTC. This translates into CASRNPLGHGYTF. Based on the CDR3 plus reference TRBV5-4 and TRBJ1-2, the full variable domain is ETGVTQSPTHLIKTRGQQVTLRCSSQSGHNTVSWYQQALGQGPQFIFQYYREEENGRGNFPPRFSGLQFPNYSSELNVNALELDDSALYLCASRNPLGHGYTFGSGTRLTVV.

The chain employs TRBV2 and TRBJ2-1; D gene ambiguous. Germline CDR1 and CDR2: SNHLY and FYNNEI. Trimming shortened V by 3 bases and J by 10 bases, and 7 bases separated the two germline ends. The CDR3 has 11 residues. For the CDR3, the DNA is TGTGCCAGCAGTGAGACTGGAGAGCAGTTCTTC. This encodes CASSETGEQFF.

The chain has TRBV19 and TRBJ1-4; D is undetermined. The CDR3 sequence is 13 residues long. The germline V gene encodes CDR1 LNHDA and CDR2 SQIVND (reference sequence). With 3 bases removed from V and 8 bases from J, the gap between germline ends came to 10 bases. The CDR3 nucleotides read TGTGCCAGTAGTATGGGGTCTCGGGAAAAACTGTTTTTT. It codes for CASSMGSREKLFF.

The chain combines TRBV27 with TRBJ2-1; the D is unclear. Germline CDR1 is MNHEY and CDR2 is SMNVEV (reference sequence). The CDR3 contains 16 residues. Trimming pared 2 bases from V and 0 bases from J, leaving 11 bases between. The CDR3 region is CASSLLTPSSYNEQFF. The CDR3 bases are TGTGCCAGCAGTTTACTTACGCCGAGCTCCTACAATGAGCAGTTCTTC.

This chain links TRBV6-6 with TRBJ1-1; 7 positions match TRBD1. There are 12 residues in the CDR3. The trim removed 0 bases at V and 10 bases at J, leaving 2 bases unmatched. Per germline, CDR1 MNHNY and CDR2 SVGAGI (reference sequence). In nucleotides, the CDR3 is TGTGCCAGCAGTTACTCAAGGGGGCCAGCTTTCTTT. Its translation is CASSYSRGPAFF.

This clone is deemed medium-sized. The chain links TRBV27 to TRBJ1-1; unclear D gene. The CDR3 length is 13 residues. Trimming took 5 bases from V and 4 from J, leaving 11 bases between them. Germline values: CDR1 MNHEY, CDR2 SMNVEV (reference sequence). CDR3 residues: CASSTPEGTEAFF. The CDR3 coding sequence is TGTGCCAGCAGTACCCCCGAGGGCACTGAAGCTTTCTTT.

In its sample, this clone was seen a few times. This chain links TRBV7-3 with TRBJ2-3, with D perhaps matching TRBD2 (5 bases). Trimming pared 5 bases from V and 2 bases from J, leaving 8 bases between. The germline gives CDR1 SGHTA, CDR2 FQGTGA. CDR3 size: 13 residues. The CDR3 spells CASSVRDTDTQYF. The CDR3 nucleotides are TGTGCCAGCAGCGTCCGGGACACAGATACGCAGTATTTT.

DNA of the CDR3: TGCAGCGTTACCACACAGGGTAGCAATCAGCCCCAGCATTTT. This encodes CSVTTQGSNQPQHF. V gene TRBV29-1 combines with J gene TRBJ1-5, with a weak D call TRBD1 (6 bases). Germline V gives CDR1 SQVTM, CDR2 ANQGSEA. This CDR3 has 14 residues. The V and J ends lost 5 bases and 0 bases respectively, with 11 bases between them.

This chain connects TRBV18 to TRBJ2-7; TRBD2 agrees at 7 bases. The length of the CDR3 is 14 residues. CDR1 and CDR2 from the germline V gene are KGHSH and LQKENI. Trimming took 3 bases from V and 1 from J; bases not matched to a gene: 3. CDR3 region: CASSPTSDSYEQYF. Here the CDR3 DNA reads TGTGCCAGCTCACCTACTAGCGATTCCTACGAGCAGTACTTC.

J is TRBJ2-1 and V is TRBV27; D uncertain. Germline V gene data show CDR1 as MNHEY and CDR2 as SMNVEV (reference sequence). V was trimmed by 5 bases and J by 3 bases, leaving 14 bases between them. The CDR3 consists of 15 residues. CDR3 bases: TGTGCCAGCAGTGCCTCAAAGGGATACTACAATGAGCAGTTCTTC. Translating it yields CASSASKGYYNEQFF.

The CDR3 region is CASSLPRGQTTYEQYF. For the CDR3, the DNA is TGTGCCAGCAGTTTACCCAGAGGACAGACTACCTACGAGCAGTACTTC. V and J are TRBV28 and TRBJ2-7; tentative D call: TRBD1 (6 bases). Germline V gene sequence: CDR1 MDHEN, CDR2 SYDVKM. There are 16 residues in the CDR3. The V end was cut by 2 bases, the J end by 2 bases, with 16 bases between.

The chain recombines TRBV30 with TRBJ1-2; weak D call: TRBD1 (5 bases). The CDR3 covers 14 residues. Trimming stripped 2 bases from V and 4 bases from J, with 14 bases between. In germline, CDR1 is GTSNPN, CDR2 SVGIG (reference sequence). The CDR3: CAWSNPRQLYGYTF. The CDR3 nucleotides are TGTGCCTGGAGTAACCCGCGACAGCTCTATGGCTACACCTTC.

The chain links TRBV11-2 to TRBJ1-5; maybe TRBD1 (5 bases). The CDR3 loop spans 17 amino acids. Trimming cost V 4 bases and J 7 bases, with 23 bases left between them. Per the germline V gene, CDR1 is SGHAT and CDR2 is FQNNGV. DNA of the CDR3: TGTGCCAGCAGCTCAAGTGTAGGGAAGGGGCTTGGACAGCCCCAGCATTTT. Its translation: CASSSSVGKGLGQPQHF. Full variable domain (rest looked up from reference TRBV11-2 and TRBJ1-5): EAGVAQSPRYKIIEKRQSVAFWCNPISGHATLYWYQQILGQGPKLLIQFQNNGVVDDSQLPKDRFSAERLKGVDSTLKIQPAKLEDSAVYLCASSSSVGKGLGQPQHFGDGTRLSIL.

The chain recombines TRBV9 with TRBJ2-1; D is undetermined. The CDR3 runs to 16 residues. Germline values: CDR1 SGDLS, CDR2 YYNGEE. Deletions cut 4 bases from V and 4 bases from J, with 18 bases between. This chain's CDR3 is CASSPLGLQTYNEQFF. In DNA, the CDR3 is TGTGCCAGCAGCCCCCTCGGGTTACAGACTTACAATGAGCAGTTCTTC.

The chain employs TRBV7-8 and TRBJ1-2; D is uncertain. Germline V lookup: CDR1 SGHVS, CDR2 FQNEAQ. The CDR3 spans 13 residues. Trimming removed 1 base at V and 4 bases at J, with 7 bases between. The CDR3 protein is CASSLEGIYGYTF. The CDR3 coding sequence is TGTGCCAGCAGCTTAGAGGGAATCTATGGCTACACCTTC.